This T cell receptor (beta chain) came from a study of cytomegalovirus exposure and HLA in healthy donors (dated by TCRdb to 2016 to 2017). Context from the whole study: According to a later analysis, the 120 or so validation repertoires were produced on the same platform as the 666 repertoires of the first cohort. The study aimed to test whether signatures of past pathogen exposure could be identified by cataloging public T cell receptors. Along with the roughly 700-subject first cohort, a separate validation cohort of some 130 different subjects was used. High-throughput TCR immunosequencing, statistical association of individual TCRs with disease status, and machine learning were combined to predict cytomegalovirus infection status. The paper as a whole reports these results and caveats: A few of the identified cytomegalovirus-associated TCR beta chains were confirmed in vitro to be specific for cytomegalovirus antigens. A later analysis had no HLA typing for the validation cohort, so co-occurrence there was scored across all 130 or so repertoires. Most TCR sequences were observed very rarely across donors, whereas some public TCRs were present in many individuals. It was suggested by the authors that the approach could potentially be generalized to other disease states and immunological phenotypes. The classifier was reported to diagnose cytomegalovirus status with high specificity and sensitivity in both the original cohort and the validation cohort. In a later analysis, TCRs clustered in the first cohort were found to also tend to co-occur in the approximately 120 validation repertoires, with 85% to 95% of cluster scores above 0. A total of 150 or so TCR beta chains were listed by the study as associated with cytomegalovirus.

Donors formed part of the validation cohort, which comprised 120 subjects and was distinct from the first cohort of 670 or so subjects. The library was obtained by the immunoSEQ multiplex PCR assay. From the authors' description of their analysis: A statistical classification framework was built for diagnosing cytomegalovirus status from the catalog of TCR beta chain sequences. Imported from immuneACCESS, the table was reduced by TCRdb to in-frame sequences with V and J called. These copies leave out some clones; in studies compared against another copy, an unresolved V gene accounts for under half, and the cause of the remainder is not known. That table furnishes V, J and clone size, whereas the DNA furnished D and trimming. The sample table holds 300,000 or so clones, of which approximately 91% were seen once. The biggest ten clones account for approximately 0.9% of the sample. There are 16 amino acids in the CDR3, from cysteine to phenylalanine inclusive. Kept here is only the CDR3 DNA, which spans 48 bases and is read in frame from base 1. CDR1 and CDR2 (MNHEY, SVGAGI) derive from the germline V gene. Unmatched junction bases come to 7, with V trimmed by 0 bases and J by 6 bases.

About this clone itself: Its antigen remains undetermined. Per-base qualities were not stored, and no clone one base away is much larger.

Input material: PBMCs. Here the chain combines TRBV6-5 and TRBJ2-1, with 8 bases aligning to TRBD2. The sequence derives from a man aged 25-40 years in good health and CMV-seronegative. Here the CDR3 is given as CASSYSTSGGINEQFF. The sequenced DNA: TGTGCCAGCAGTTACTCTACCAGCGGGGGAATCAATGAGCAGTTCTTC.